What follows are 17 T cell receptor beta chains derived from one specimen sequenced in a study of cytomegalovirus exposure and HLA in healthy donors. The primer mix had 60 Vbeta and 13 Jbeta primers. Profiled with immunoSEQ multiplex PCR; TCRdb holds only in-frame clones, not every one. The data show approximately 190,000 clones, with approximately 80% seen just once and about 5.6% held by the top ten. Sequences were obtained from PBMCs. Source of these receptors: a woman in her 30s in good health and CMV-seropositive.

The V and J genes are TRBV7-9 and TRBJ2-7; 11 bases align to TRBD2. CDR3 size: 14 residues. Losses at the gene ends were 4 bases for V and 3 bases for J; bases not matched to a gene: 2. Germline loops: CDR1 SEHNR, CDR2 FQNEAQ (reference sequence). The CDR3 here is CASSSGTSGYEQYF. The CDR3 DNA follows: TGTGCCAGCAGCTCCGGGACTAGCGGCTACGAGCAGTACTTC.

This clone occurred a few times. The chain is built from TRBV25-1 and TRBJ1-1, with D possibly TRBD1 on 5 matching bases. Trimming removed 7 bases from V and 5 bases from J, with 20 bases in between. The germline gives CDR1 MGHDK, CDR2 SYGVNS. The CDR3 contains 15 residues. DNA for the CDR3: TGTGCCAGCAAGGGCAGGGCGAGGAGTGGGACTGAAGCTTTCTTT. Protein product: CASKGRARSGTEAFF. The variable domain in full, with the rest retrieved from reference TRBV25-1 and TRBJ1-1, is EADIYQTPRYLVIGTGKKITLECSQTMGHDKMYWYQQDPGMELHLIHYSYGVNSTEKGDLSSESTVSRIRTEHFPLTLESARPSHTSQYLCASKGRARSGTEAFFGQGTRLTVV.

V gene TRBV2 combines with J gene TRBJ2-7, with D possibly matching TRBD1 (6 bases). In germline, CDR1 is SNHLY, CDR2 FYNNEI. The length of the CDR3 is 14 residues. V lost 4 bases, J lost 3 bases, and 13 bases lay in between. CDR3 DNA: TGTGCCAGCAGTGCCGGCAGGGGCGTCTACGAGCAGTACTTC. The encoded protein is CASSAGRGVYEQYF.

The chain uses TRBV7-2 and TRBJ2-5, with 7 nucleotides matching TRBD1. This CDR3 is 13 amino acids long. Looked up from germline, CDR1 is SGHTA and CDR2 is FQGNSA. J gave up 5 bases and V 5 bases, and 5 bases lay outside the gene matches. CDR3 coding DNA: TGTGCCAGCAGCCAGAGGGGGCTGGAGACCCAGTACTTC. Its protein product is CASSQRGLETQYF.

This clone has more than one count but fewer than ten. This chain links TRBV7-8 with TRBJ1-1, with TRBD1 matching over 9 bases. CDR3 length equals 15 residues. The germline V gene has CDR1 SGHVS and CDR2 FQNEAQ. The trim removed 5 bases at V and 0 bases at J, leaving 4 bases unmatched. DNA for the CDR3: TGTGCCAGCAGCCTTAACAGGGGGCTGAACACTGAAGCTTTCTTT. It is translated as CASSLNRGLNTEAFF. The full variable domain, its missing parts supplied by reference TRBV7-8 and TRBJ1-1, is GAGVSQSPRYKVAKRGQDVALRCDPISGHVSLFWYQQALGQGPEFLTYFQNEAQLDKSGLPSDRFFAERPEGSVSTLKIQRTQQEDSAVYLCASSLNRGLNTEAFFGQGTRLTVV.

The rearrangement links TRBV5-1 to TRBJ2-3; 13 nucleotides match TRBD2. Germline-derived CDR1 and CDR2 are SGHRS and YFSETQ. The CDR3 length is 19 residues. V lost 4 bases, J lost 3 bases, and 14 bases stayed unmatched. Written as DNA, the CDR3 is TGCGCCAGCAGCCTGGCAATGACTAGCGGGAGGCTACCGACAGATACGCAGTATTTT. It yields the protein CASSLAMTSGRLPTDTQYF.

The genes are TRBV7-6 and TRBJ1-1; 7 nucleotides agree with TRBD1. J gave up 1 base and V 5 bases, and 1 base lay outside the gene matches. CDR1 SGHVS and CDR2 FNYEAQ come from the germline V gene. The CDR3 spans 13 residues. The CDR3 DNA reads as TGTGCCAGCAGCGGGACAGCGAACACTGAAGCTTTCTTT. Protein: CASSGTANTEAFF.

The CDR3 sequence is CASGLVLSTGVRDTEAFF. In DNA, the CDR3 is TGTGCTAGTGGTTTGGTACTTTCGACAGGGGTCCGGGACACTGAAGCTTTCTTT. The chain uses TRBV12-5 and TRBJ1-1; 8 bases match TRBD1. The junction had 12 bases not matched to a gene; V was cut back by 0 bases and J by 3 bases. The CDR3 covers 18 residues. Germline V gene data show CDR1 as LGHNT and CDR2 as FRNRAP.

The chain has TRBV19 and TRBJ2-2; D gene ambiguous. Trimming removed 3 bases from V and 8 bases from J, with 10 bases in between. Germline-derived CDR1 and CDR2 are LNHDA and SQIVND (reference sequence). This CDR3 is 13 amino acids long. CDR3 loop: CASSIGSQGELFF. For the CDR3, the DNA is TGTGCCAGTAGTATCGGGTCACAAGGGGAGCTGTTTTTT.

The V call is TRBV28, the J call TRBJ1-1; maybe TRBD1 (5 bases). CDR1 and CDR2 (germline): MDHEN, SYDVKM. Trimming took 4 bases from V and 12 from J, leaving 12 bases between them. The length of the CDR3 is 11 residues. CDR3 region: CASSSRGRPFF. The CDR3 coding sequence is TGTGCCAGCAGTTCCCGGGGGAGGCCTTTCTTT.

V is TRBV5-1 and J is TRBJ1-1; weak D call: TRBD1 (6 bases). The CDR3 runs to 13 residues. Per germline, CDR1 SGHRS and CDR2 YFSETQ. Trimming stripped 5 bases from V and 1 base from J, with 9 bases between. The CDR3 DNA reads as TGCGCCAGCAGTCAACAGGGGAACACTGAAGCTTTCTTT. This codes for CASSQQGNTEAFF.

The J gene is TRBJ2-5, the V gene TRBV7-9; possibly TRBD2 for D (6 bases). The CDR3 runs to 12 residues. Germline V gene sequence: CDR1 SEHNR, CDR2 FQNEAQ (reference sequence). The V end lost 11 bases, the J end lost 5 bases, and 15 bases lay between the germline ends. CDR3 protein: CAGGRAGETQYF. The CDR3 DNA follows: TGTGCCGGAGGCCGGGCGGGGGAGACCCAGTACTTC. Full variable domain (missing parts from reference TRBV7-9 and TRBJ2-5): DTGVSQNPRHKITKRGQNVTFRCDPISEHNRLYWYRQTLGQGPEFLTYFQNEAQLEKSRLLSDRFSAERPKGSFSTLEIQRTEQGDSAMYLCAGGRAGETQYFGPGTRLLVL.

This chain links TRBV18 with TRBJ2-7, with 11 positions matching TRBD2. Germline CDR1 KGHSH, CDR2 LQKENI. This CDR3 is 14 amino acids long. J lost 6 bases, V lost 4 bases, and 5 bases had no gene match. Here the CDR3 DNA reads TGTGCCAGCTCACAAGAGACTAGCGGGACCGAGCAGTACTTC. It is translated as CASSQETSGTEQYF.

The chain uses TRBV7-9 and TRBJ2-7; D call uncertain. The CDR3 totals 13 residues. The germline V gene encodes CDR1 SEHNR and CDR2 FQNEAQ (reference sequence). Trimming pared 8 bases from V and 3 bases from J, leaving 14 bases between. The CDR3 DNA reads TGTGCCAGCTCACCCAACGGTTACTACGAGCAGTACTTC. Encoded protein: CASSPNGYYEQYF. Combining the CDR3 with reference TRBV7-9 and TRBJ2-7 gives the whole variable domain DTGVSQNPRHKITKRGQNVTFRCDPISEHNRLYWYRQTLGQGPEFLTYFQNEAQLEKSRLLSDRFSAERPKGSFSTLEIQRTEQGDSAMYLCASSPNGYYEQYFGPGTRLTVT.

The chain has TRBV9 and TRBJ2-1; 9 nucleotides match TRBD2. Germline loops: CDR1 SGDLS, CDR2 YYNGEE. V lost 3 bases and J lost 2; bases outside the gene matches: 3. This CDR3 spans 15 amino acids. CDR3 coding DNA: TGTGCCAGCAGCGATAGCGGGGGAACCTACAATGAGCAGTTCTTC. It codes for CASSDSGGTYNEQFF.

This chain connects TRBV6-5 to TRBJ2-7; D is perhaps TRBD1 (5 bases). Trimming pared 7 bases from V and 0 bases from J, leaving 10 bases between. Germline V gene lookup returns CDR1 MNHEY and CDR2 SVGAGI. The length of the CDR3 is 13 residues. DNA of the CDR3: TGTGCCAGCAAGGCCGACAGCTCCTACGAGCAGTACTTC. Protein sequence: CASKADSSYEQYF.

The chain employs TRBV7-9 and TRBJ1-3; 9 bases fit TRBD1. The CDR3 spans 16 residues. J lost 1 base, V lost 5 bases, and 6 bases had no gene match. Germline values: CDR1 SEHNR, CDR2 FQNEAQ (reference sequence). The DNA for the CDR3 is TGTGCCAGCAGCCCGCCGGGACAGGGATCTGGAAACACCATATATTTT. Residues: CASSPPGQGSGNTIYF.